Reported below is one TCR beta chain. Its target is not known. This record belongs to a study of regulatory T cells in long-lasting Graves disease. Arm-PCR of CDR3 regions and iRepertoire HTBI primers were the basis on which TCR beta libraries were built. TCRdb passed the multiplex PCR reads through MiXCR, listing each CDR3 protein once. The sample shows 400,000 or so distinct CDR3 sequences, about 20% of them seen only once. The CDR3 is 12 residues long. Looked up from germline, CDR1 is KGHDR and CDR2 is SFDVKD. V lost 1 base to trimming and J lost 3 bases, with 0 bases between them. Findings and limits, study-wide: Segments TRBV28, TRBJ1-2 and TRBJ2-5 showed preferential usage in persistent disease.

Time point here: persistent/refractory GD, antithyroid drugs over 5 years with positive TRAb. The TCR library was made from RNA extracted from PBMCs. This receptor was obtained from a female donor with Graves disease. This sequence joins TRBV24-1 and TRBJ1-3; no reliable D call. The sequences come from peripheral blood mononuclear cells (PBMCs), collected when the disease was refractory, from a patient treated with antithyroid drugs. The CDR3 DNA follows: TGTGCCACCAGTGATTTTGGAAACACCATATATTTT. Its protein is CATSDFGNTIYF.